This TCR beta chain comes out of a study of cytomegalovirus exposure and HLA in healthy donors. Findings of the study overall: Likely technical artifact: a cluster of highly shared sequence variants.

Germline assignment: CDR1 SQVTM and CDR2 ANQGSEA. The CDR3 consists of 13 residues. V lost 6 bases, J lost 7 bases, and 7 bases stayed unmatched. 60 Vbeta and 13 Jbeta primers were used in PCR. Repertoires were generated with immunoSEQ multiplex PCR, while TCRdb's copy carries only in-frame clones and drops some. The data hold about 270,000 clones, with more than 55% observed a single time. This clone was seen a handful of times. Its antigen is currently unknown. The source is a female donor in good health and CMV-seronegative. Sample: PBMCs. V gene TRBV29-1 combines with J gene TRBJ1-5; 9 bases line up with TRBD1. CDR3 DNA sequence: TGCAGCGTCGCGACAGGGGGGGGACAGCCCCAGCATTTT. Amino acids: CSVATGGGQPQHF. Drawing the rest from reference TRBV29-1 and TRBJ1-5, the complete variable domain is SAVISQKPSRDICQRGTSLTIQCQVDSQVTMMFWYRQQPGQSLTLIATANQGSEATYESGFVIDKFPISRPNLTFSTLTVSNMSPEDSSIYLCSVATGGGQPQHFGDGTRLSIL.